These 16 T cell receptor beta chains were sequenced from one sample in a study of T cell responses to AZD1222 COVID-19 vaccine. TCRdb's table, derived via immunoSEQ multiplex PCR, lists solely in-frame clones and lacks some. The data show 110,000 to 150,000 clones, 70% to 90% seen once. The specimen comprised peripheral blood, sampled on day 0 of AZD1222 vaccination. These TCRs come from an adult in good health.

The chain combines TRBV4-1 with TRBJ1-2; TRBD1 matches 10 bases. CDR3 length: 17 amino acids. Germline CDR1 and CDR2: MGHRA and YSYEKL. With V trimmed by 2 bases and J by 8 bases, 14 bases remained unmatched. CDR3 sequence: CASSQPPGQGRRGGYTF. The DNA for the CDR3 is TGCGCCAGCAGCCAACCGCCGGGACAGGGGAGGAGGGGCGGCTACACCTTC.

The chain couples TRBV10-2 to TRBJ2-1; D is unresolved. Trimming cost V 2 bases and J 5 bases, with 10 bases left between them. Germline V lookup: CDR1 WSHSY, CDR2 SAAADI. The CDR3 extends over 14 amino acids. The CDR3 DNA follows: TGCGCCAGCAGTGAGGGCGAACGTGACAATGAGCAGTTCTTC. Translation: CASSEGERDNEQFF.

The CDR3 nucleotides read TGTGCCAGCAGTCCCCGACAGGGAAAGGCTGGGGCCAACGTCCTGACTTTC. Its translation: CASSPRQGKAGANVLTF. This rearrangement joins TRBV28 to TRBJ2-6, with 7 bases fitting TRBD1. Losses at the gene ends were 5 bases for V and 2 bases for J; bases not matched to a gene: 9. Germline V CDR1 and CDR2: MDHEN, SYDVKM. This CDR3 has 17 residues. Filled out from reference TRBV28 and TRBJ2-6, the complete variable domain reads DVKVTQSSRYLVKRTGEKVFLECVQDMDHENMFWYRQDPGLGLRLIYFSYDVKMKEKGDIPEGYSVSREKKERFSLILESASTNQTSMYLCASSPRQGKAGANVLTFGAGSRLTVL.

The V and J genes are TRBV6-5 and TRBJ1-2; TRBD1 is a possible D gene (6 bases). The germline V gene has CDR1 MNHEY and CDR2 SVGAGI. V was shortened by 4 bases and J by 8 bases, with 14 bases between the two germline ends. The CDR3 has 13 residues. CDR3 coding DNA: TGTGCCAGCAGTTTTCAGGGGCGGAAAGGCTACACCTTC. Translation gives CASSFQGRKGYTF.

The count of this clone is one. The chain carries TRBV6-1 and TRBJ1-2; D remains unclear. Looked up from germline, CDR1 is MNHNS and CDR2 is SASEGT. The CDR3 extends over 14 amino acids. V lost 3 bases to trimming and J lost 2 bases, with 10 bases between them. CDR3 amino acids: CASSDSYSNYGYTF. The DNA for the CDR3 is TGTGCCAGCAGTGACAGCTATTCAAACTATGGCTACACCTTC.

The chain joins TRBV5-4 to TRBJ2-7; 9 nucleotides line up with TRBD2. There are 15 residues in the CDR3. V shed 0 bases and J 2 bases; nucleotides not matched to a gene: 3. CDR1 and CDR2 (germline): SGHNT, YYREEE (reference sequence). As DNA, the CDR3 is TGTGCCAGCAGCTTGGGACTAGCGGAGACCTACGAGCAGTACTTC. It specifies CASSLGLAETYEQYF.

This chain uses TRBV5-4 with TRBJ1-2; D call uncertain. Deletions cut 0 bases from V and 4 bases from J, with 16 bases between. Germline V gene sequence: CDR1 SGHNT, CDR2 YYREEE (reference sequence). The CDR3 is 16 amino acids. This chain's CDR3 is CASSLAQALVSYGYTF. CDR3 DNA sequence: TGTGCCAGCAGCTTGGCCCAAGCCCTTGTTAGCTATGGCTACACCTTC.

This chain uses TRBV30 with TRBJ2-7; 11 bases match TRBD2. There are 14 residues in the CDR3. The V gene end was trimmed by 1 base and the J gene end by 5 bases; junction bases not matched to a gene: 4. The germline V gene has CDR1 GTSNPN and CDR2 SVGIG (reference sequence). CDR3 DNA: TGTGCCTGGAGTGCGACTAGCGGGACCGACGAGCAGTACTTC. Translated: CAWSATSGTDEQYF.

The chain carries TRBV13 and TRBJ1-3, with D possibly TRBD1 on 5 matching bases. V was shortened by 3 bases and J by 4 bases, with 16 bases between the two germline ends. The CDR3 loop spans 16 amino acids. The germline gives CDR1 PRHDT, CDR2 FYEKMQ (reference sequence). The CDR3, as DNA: TGTGCCAGCAGCTTCAGTCGGGGGACCTTAGGAAACACCATATATTTT. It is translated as CASSFSRGTLGNTIYF.

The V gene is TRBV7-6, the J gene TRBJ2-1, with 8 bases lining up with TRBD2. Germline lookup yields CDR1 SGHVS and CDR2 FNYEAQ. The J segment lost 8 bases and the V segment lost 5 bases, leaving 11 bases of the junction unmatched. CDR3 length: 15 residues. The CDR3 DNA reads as TGTGCCAGCAGCCCCGCTAGCGGGCCATGGGATGAGCAGTTCTTC. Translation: CASSPASGPWDEQFF.

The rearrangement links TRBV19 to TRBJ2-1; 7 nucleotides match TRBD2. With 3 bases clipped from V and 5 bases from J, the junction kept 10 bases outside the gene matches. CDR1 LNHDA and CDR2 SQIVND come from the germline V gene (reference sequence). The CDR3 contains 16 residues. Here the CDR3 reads CASSILQGGRNNEQFF. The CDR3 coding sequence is TGTGCCAGTAGTATTCTTCAGGGCGGGAGAAACAATGAGCAGTTCTTC. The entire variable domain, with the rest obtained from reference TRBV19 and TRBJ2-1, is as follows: DGGITQSPKYLFRKEGQNVTLSCEQNLNHDAMYWYRQDPGQGLRLIYYSQIVNDFQKGDIAEGYSVSREKKESFPLTVTSAQKNPTAFYLCASSILQGGRNNEQFFGPGTRLTVL.

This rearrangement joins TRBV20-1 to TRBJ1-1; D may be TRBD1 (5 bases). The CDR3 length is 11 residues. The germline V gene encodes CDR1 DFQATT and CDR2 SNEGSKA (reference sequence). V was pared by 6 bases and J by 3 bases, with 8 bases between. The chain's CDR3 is CSAGVDTEAFF. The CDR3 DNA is TGCAGTGCAGGGGTGGACACTGAAGCTTTCTTT.

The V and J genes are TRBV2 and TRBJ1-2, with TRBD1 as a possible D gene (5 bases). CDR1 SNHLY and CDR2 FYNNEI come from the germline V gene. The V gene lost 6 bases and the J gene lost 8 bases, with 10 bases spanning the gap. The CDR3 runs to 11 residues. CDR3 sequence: CASRGEEGYTF. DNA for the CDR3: TGTGCCAGCAGGGGGGAGGAGGGCTACACCTTC.

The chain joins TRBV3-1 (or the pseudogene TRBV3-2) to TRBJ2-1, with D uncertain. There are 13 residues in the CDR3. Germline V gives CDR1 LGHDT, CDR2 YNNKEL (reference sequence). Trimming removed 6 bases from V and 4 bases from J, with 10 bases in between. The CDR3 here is CASSSGLYNEQFF. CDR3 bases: TGTGCCAGCAGTTCGGGCCTGTACAATGAGCAGTTCTTC.

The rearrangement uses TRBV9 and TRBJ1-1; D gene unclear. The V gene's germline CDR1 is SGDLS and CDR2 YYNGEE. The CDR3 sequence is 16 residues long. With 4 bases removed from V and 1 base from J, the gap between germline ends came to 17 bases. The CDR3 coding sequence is TGTGCCAGCAGCCCAGCTGGCCCGGGAGAGAACACTGAAGCTTTCTTT. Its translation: CASSPAGPGENTEAFF.

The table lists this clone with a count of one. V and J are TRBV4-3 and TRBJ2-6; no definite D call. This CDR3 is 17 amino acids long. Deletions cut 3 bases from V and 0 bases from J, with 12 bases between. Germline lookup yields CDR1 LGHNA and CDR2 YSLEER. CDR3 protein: CASSHHLTLSGANVLTF. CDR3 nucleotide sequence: TGCGCCAGCAGCCACCATCTGACTCTCTCTGGGGCCAACGTCCTGACTTTC.